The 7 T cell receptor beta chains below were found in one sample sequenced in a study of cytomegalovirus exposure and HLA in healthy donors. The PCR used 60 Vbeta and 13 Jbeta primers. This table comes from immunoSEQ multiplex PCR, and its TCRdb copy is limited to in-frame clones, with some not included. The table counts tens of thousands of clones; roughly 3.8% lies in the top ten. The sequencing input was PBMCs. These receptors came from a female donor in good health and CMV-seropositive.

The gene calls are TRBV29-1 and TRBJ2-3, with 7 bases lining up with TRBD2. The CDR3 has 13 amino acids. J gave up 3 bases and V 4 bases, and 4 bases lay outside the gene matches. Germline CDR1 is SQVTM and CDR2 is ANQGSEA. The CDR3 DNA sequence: TGCAGCGTTGTGGGGGGGTTGACAGATACGCAGTATTTT. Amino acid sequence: CSVVGGLTDTQYF.

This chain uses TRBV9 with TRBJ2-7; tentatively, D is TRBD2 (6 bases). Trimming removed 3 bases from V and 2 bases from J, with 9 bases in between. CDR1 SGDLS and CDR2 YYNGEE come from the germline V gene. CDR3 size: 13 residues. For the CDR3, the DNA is TGTGCCAGCAGCGCGGGACTGGCCTACGAGCAGTACTTC. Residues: CASSAGLAYEQYF.

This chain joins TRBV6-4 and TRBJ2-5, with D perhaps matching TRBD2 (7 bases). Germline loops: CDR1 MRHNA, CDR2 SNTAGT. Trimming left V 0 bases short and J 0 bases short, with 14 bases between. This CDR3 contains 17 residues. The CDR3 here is CASSDSNGGGYQETQYF. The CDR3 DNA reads TGTGCCAGCAGTGACTCGAATGGCGGGGGCTACCAAGAGACCCAGTACTTC.

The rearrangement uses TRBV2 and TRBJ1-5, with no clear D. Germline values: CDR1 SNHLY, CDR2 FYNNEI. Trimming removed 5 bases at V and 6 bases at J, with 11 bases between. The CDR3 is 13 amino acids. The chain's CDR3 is CASSPDYVQPQHF. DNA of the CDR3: TGTGCCAGCAGTCCTGACTATGTTCAGCCCCAGCATTTT.

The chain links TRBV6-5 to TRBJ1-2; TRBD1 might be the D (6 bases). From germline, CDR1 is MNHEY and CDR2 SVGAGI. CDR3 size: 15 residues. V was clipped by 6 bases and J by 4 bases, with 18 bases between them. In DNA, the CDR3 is TGTGCCAGCAGAAAGGGACACCATCGGGGCTATGGCTACACCTTC. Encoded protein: CASRKGHHRGYGYTF.

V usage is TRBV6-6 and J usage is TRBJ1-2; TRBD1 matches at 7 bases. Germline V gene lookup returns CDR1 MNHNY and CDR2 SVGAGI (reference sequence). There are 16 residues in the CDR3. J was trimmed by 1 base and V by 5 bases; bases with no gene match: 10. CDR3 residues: CASSRFRGDNNYGYTF. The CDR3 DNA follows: TGTGCCAGCAGTCGATTCAGGGGGGACAATAACTATGGCTACACCTTC.

CDR3 loop: CASSSGYTSYEQYF. CDR3 sequence (DNA): TGTGCCAGCAGTTCAGGGTACACCTCCTACGAGCAGTACTTC. The chain recombines TRBV28 with TRBJ2-7; the D gene is possibly TRBD1 (5 bases). CDR3 length: 14 amino acids. Germline-derived CDR1 and CDR2 are MDHEN and SYDVKM. V lost 4 bases, J lost 0 bases, and 10 bases lay in between.